Presented here are 12 T cell receptor beta chains from one specimen sequenced in a study. MiXCR was run by TCRdb on the RT-PCR reads, yielding one entry per CDR3 protein. The sample lists 550,000 to 750,000 distinct CDR3 sequences, 13% to 15% occurring once. The sequenced sample was memory CD4+ T cells from blood. Receptor source: a female donor in good health, serving as a healthy control.

This clonotype was seen at least ten times. CDR3 bases: TGTGCCAGCAGCCTAACCCGGACGGCTTCCTACGAGCAGTACTTC. It translates to CASSLTRTASYEQYF. The chain has TRBV28 and TRBJ2-7; D is unclear. This CDR3 is built from 15 residues. The V end was cut by 6 bases, the J end by 1 base, with 16 bases between. CDR1 and CDR2 from the germline V gene are MDHEN and SYDVKM.

The chain uses TRBV12-5 and TRBJ2-2, with D possibly matching TRBD1 (5 bases). Germline V gene data show CDR1 as LGHNT and CDR2 as FRNRAP. The V end lost 3 bases, the J end lost 1 base, and 15 bases lay between the germline ends. The CDR3 sequence is 17 residues long. The CDR3 bases are TGTGCTAGTGGTTTCTTTTTAGGGCAGGGGAACACCGGGGAGCTGTTTTTT. As protein: CASGFFLGQGNTGELFF.

The genes are TRBV2 and TRBJ2-3, with TRBD2 matching 11 bases. CDR1 and CDR2 (germline): SNHLY, FYNNEI. The CDR3 extends over 16 amino acids. The V segment lost 3 bases and the J segment 3 bases; nucleotides outside the gene matches: 5. The CDR3: CASSDRSGRGTDTQYF. Here the CDR3 DNA reads TGTGCCAGCAGTGACCGTAGCGGGAGGGGTACAGATACGCAGTATTTT.

This chain uses TRBV20-1 with TRBJ1-2; 7 positions match TRBD1. The CDR3 totals 12 residues. V was pared by 5 bases and J by 5 bases, with 5 bases of the junction left unmatched. The V gene's germline CDR1 is DFQATT and CDR2 SNEGSKA (reference sequence). The CDR3 protein is CSAGDSFYGYTF. The CDR3 DNA follows: TGCAGTGCTGGGGACAGCTTTTATGGCTACACCTTC.

This clonotype was counted at least ten times. The chain employs TRBV7-2 and TRBJ2-1; D remains unclear. Germline assignment: CDR1 SGHTA and CDR2 FQGNSA. CDR3 length: 13 amino acids. The germline V and J ends were trimmed by 7 bases and 9 bases, with 16 bases remaining between them. The CDR3 coding sequence is TGTGCCAGCACCCACCGACTGGATGGTGAGCAGTTCTTC. Translating gives CASTHRLDGEQFF.

This clonotype occurred many times. The chain has TRBV20-1 and TRBJ1-5; 10 bases fit TRBD1. From germline, CDR1 is DFQATT and CDR2 SNEGSKA (reference sequence). The CDR3 is made up of 15 amino acids. With 6 bases clipped from V and 4 bases from J, the junction kept 9 bases outside the gene matches. As DNA, the CDR3 is TGCAGTGCGGATGGCGGGACAGGGGTGAATCAGCCCCAGCATTTT. Protein sequence: CSADGGTGVNQPQHF.

The chain carries TRBV10-3 and TRBJ1-6, with 8 positions matching TRBD1. The junction had 2 bases not matched to a gene; V was cut back by 3 bases and J by 7 bases. The CDR3 totals 14 residues. Germline V CDR1 and CDR2: ENHRY, SYGVKD. CDR3 region: CAISDGTGNSPLHF. The DNA of the CDR3 is TGTGCCATCAGTGATGGGACAGGAAATTCACCCCTCCACTTT.

In its sample, this clonotype was seen a few times. This chain joins TRBV7-2 and TRBJ1-3, with D perhaps matching TRBD1 (5 bases). The V gene's germline CDR1 is SGHTA and CDR2 FQGNSA. Trimming took 6 bases from V and 11 from J, leaving 11 bases between them. The CDR3 sequence is 11 residues long. CDR3 protein: CASSPDIAIYF. CDR3 sequence (DNA): TGTGCCAGCAGTCCGGACATAGCCATATATTTT.

V gene TRBV5-6 combines with J gene TRBJ1-5; 10 bases agree with TRBD1. The CDR3 contains 19 residues. The germline V gene encodes CDR1 SGHDT and CDR2 YYEEEE. V was clipped by 2 bases and J by 0 bases; unmatched bases: 11. The CDR3 protein is CASSLTTGGAQYSNQPQHF. The CDR3 DNA reads TGTGCCAGCAGCTTAACGACAGGGGGCGCGCAGTATAGCAATCAGCCCCAGCATTTT.

This chain connects TRBV2 to TRBJ2-7; D not certain. Germline V gene lookup returns CDR1 SNHLY and CDR2 FYNNEI. The CDR3 consists of 12 residues. Trimming left V 5 bases short and J 2 bases short, with 7 bases between. The CDR3 spells CASSKEAYEQYF. CDR3 bases: TGTGCCAGCAGTAAGGAAGCCTACGAGCAGTACTTC.

V gene TRBV20-1 combines with J gene TRBJ2-7, with 7 bases lining up with TRBD1. The CDR3 is made up of 16 amino acids. Germline-derived CDR1 and CDR2 are DFQATT and SNEGSKA (reference sequence). The V segment lost 1 base and the J segment 4 bases; nucleotides outside the gene matches: 13. CDR3 nucleotide sequence: TGCAGTGCTAGAGTGTTGCCCGAGGGACAGTATTACGAGCAGTACTTC. Translating it yields CSARVLPEGQYYEQYF.

This clonotype was observed at least ten times. The chain has TRBV7-2 and TRBJ2-7; D not resolved. CDR1 is SGHTA and CDR2 is FQGNSA in the germline V gene. The CDR3 is 13 amino acids. The ends were cut back, 4 bases at V and 2 bases at J, with 9 bases in the middle. The CDR3 loop reads CASSSPGTYEQYF. Here the CDR3 DNA reads TGTGCCAGCAGCTCCCCTGGTACCTACGAGCAGTACTTC.